This is a list of T cell receptor beta chains from one sample in a study of T cell responses to AZD1222 COVID-19 vaccine. TCRdb keeps only in-frame clones here, not all; method: immunoSEQ multiplex PCR. The sample yields some 120,000 clones, 90% seen once. Specimen: peripheral blood, collected on day 0 of MenACWY control vaccination. The receptors stem from an adult in good health. Both conserved end residues are part of each CDR3. A D gene is named only where the DNA matches it firmly. Where a row states a size, it is once, few, many or the class of an expanded clone; other rows omit it.

>TRBV19|TRBD2|TRBJ2-2|once
TGTGCCAGTAGTGAGCGGGGGAGGCGAGGGACCGGGGAGCTGTTTTTT
CASSERGRRGTGELFF
>TRBV5-1|TRBD2|TRBJ2-1|NA
TGCGCCAGCAGCCTGAGAGGGACTAGCATTGATGAGCAGTTCTTC
CASSLRGTSIDEQFF
>TRBV4-3|TRBD2|TRBJ2-5|NA
TGCGCCAGCAGCCAAGCCCCCGGAGCGGGGGAGGGATCCCAGTACTTC
CASSQAPGAGEGSQYF
>TRBV19|TRBD1|TRBJ1-5|few
TGTGCCAGTACCAGAATAACAGGGGGTGATCAGCCCCAGCATTTT
CASTRITGGDQPQHF
>TRBV5-1|TRBD1|TRBJ2-3|NA
TGCGCCAGCAGATTTGGACGGTGGATACAGGGGGCGCGGGATACGCAGTATTTT
CASRFGRWIQGARDTQYF
>TRBV7-6|TRBD2|TRBJ2-6|NA
TGTGCCAGCAGCTTAAACTCTTTACTAGCGGGGGGGTCTGGGGCCAACGTCCTGACTTTC
CASSLNSLLAGGSGANVLTF
>TRBV28|NA|TRBJ2-2|NA
TGTGCCAGCAGCCACGGACTAACCTCGAACACCGGGGAGCTGTTTTTT
CASSHGLTSNTGELFF
>TRBV6-5|TRBD1|TRBJ1-6|NA
TGTGCCAGCAGTCCGAGACAGGGAAATTCACCCCTCCACTTT
CASSPRQGNSPLHF
>TRBV5-1|NA|TRBJ2-5|NA
TGCGCCAGCAGATTGGGCCCACAAGAGACCCAGTACTTC
CASRLGPQETQYF
>TRBV14|TRBD1|TRBJ2-5|NA
TGTGCCAGCAGCCCTCGACAGGGGGTATTCCAAGAGACCCAGTACTTC
CASSPRQGVFQETQYF
>TRBV27|NA|TRBJ2-7|once
TGTGCCAGCAGTTTACAGGGAAGAACCTACGAGCAGTACTTC
CASSLQGRTYEQYF
>TRBV25-1|TRBD1|TRBJ1-2|NA
TGTGCCAGCAGTGCCAGGGGGCGGGTTGGCTACACCTTC
CASSARGRVGYTF
>TRBV13|TRBD2|TRBJ2-3|NA
TGTGCCAGCAGCTACCGTAGCGGGGCGCGCACAGATACGCAGTATTTT
CASSYRSGARTDTQYF
>TRBV28|TRBD1|TRBJ2-3|NA
TGTGCCAGCAGACCTAACAGGGGTCTTAGCACAGATACGCAGTATTTT
CASRPNRGLSTDTQYF
>TRBV12-5|NA|TRBJ2-7|NA
TGTGCTAGTGGTTTGGGGCAGGGGCACGAGCAGTACTTC
CASGLGQGHEQYF
>TRBV7-3|NA|TRBJ2-7|NA
TGTGCCAGCAGCTTAACGTCTACCGGCGAGCAGTACTTC
CASSLTSTGEQYF
>TRBV5-6|TRBD2|TRBJ2-1|NA
TGTGCCAGCAGCTCACCCCGTAGCGGGAGAAAATACAATGAGCAGTTCTTC
CASSSPRSGRKYNEQFF
>TRBV9|NA|TRBJ1-4|NA
TGTGCCAGCAGCGGAACAACAGGGAACACTAATGAAAAACTGTTTTTT
CASSGTTGNTNEKLFF
>TRBV6-1|TRBD1|TRBJ2-3|many
TGTGCCAGCAGTGAAGCTACAGGGGGCGCAGATACGCAGTATTTT
CASSEATGGADTQYF
>TRBV6-5|TRBD1|TRBJ1-2|NA
TGTGCCAGCAGTTCACCGGGACAGATCGTTTATGGCTACACCTTC
CASSSPGQIVYGYTF